The clone carrying this T cell receptor beta chain was counted only a few times. TCRdb called the RT-PCR reads again in MiXCR, with one record for every CDR3 protein. The data show about 540,000 distinct CDR3 sequences, roughly 25% seen once. This specimen belongs to a study of response to subunit inactivated influenza vaccine. The CDR3 runs 18 residues. CDR1 and CDR2 from the germline V gene are SGDLS and YYNGEE. Trimming took 4 bases from V and 2 from J; bases not matched to a gene: 14. A further study also used this sample, focusing on T cells expressing NK-cell markers. That paper adds: Generation of TCR beta cDNA was performed by 5'RACE template switching incorporating UMIs.

The receptor was derived from a man aged 50-60 years who received an inactivated influenza vaccine. The sample here was CD4+ T cells sorted from PBMCs, taken about 12 days after vaccination. The V gene is TRBV9, the J gene TRBJ2-5, with 10 bases identical to TRBD1. CDR3 loop: CASSTSTAGTGEQETQYF. For the CDR3, the DNA is TGTGCCAGCAGCACCAGTACTGCCGGGACAGGGGAACAAGAGACCCAGTACTTC. The full variable domain, rest sourced from reference TRBV9 and TRBJ2-5, is DSGVTQTPKHLITATGQRVTLRCSPRSGDLSVYWYQQSLDQGLQFLIQYYNGEERAKGNILERFSAQQFPDLHSELNLSSLELGDSALYFCASSTSTAGTGEQETQYFGPGTRLLVL.